Below, 29 T cell receptor beta chains from the same sample are listed, as sequenced in a study of CD8 T cells in ankylosing spondylitis. General observations from the study: Apparently characteristic of ankylosing spondylitis blood was a TCR beta motif (about 8 highly homologous variants).

No antigens are known for them. In TCRdb, the 5' RACE reads were re-called with MiXCR into one record per CDR3 protein. The table includes over 450,000 distinct CDR3 sequences, roughly 12% detected once. The sequencing sample was made of blood, either unsorted or a sorted T cell fraction (not recorded which). These receptors originate from a male donor with ankylosing spondylitis.

This clonotype has only a few counts. The CDR3 DNA sequence: TGTGCCAGCAGCTTCGGCGGGGGAGTCTACAATGAGCAGTTCTTC. The encoded protein is CASSFGGGVYNEQFF. The gene calls are TRBV11-2 and TRBJ2-1; 7 positions match TRBD2. Germline V gene data show CDR1 as SGHAT and CDR2 as FQNNGV. Germline trimming cut 3 bases from V and 3 bases from J; bases unmatched to any gene: 5. There are 15 residues in the CDR3.

This clonotype has just a few counts. This chain uses TRBV7-6 with TRBJ2-1, with 13 bases lining up with TRBD2. The CDR3 is 16 amino acids. Germline V gene data show CDR1 as SGHVS and CDR2 as FNYEAQ. V dropped 5 bases and J dropped 3; count of bases not matched to a gene: 4. The CDR3 loop reads CASSHWTSGSYNEQFF. The CDR3 region has the DNA TGTGCCAGCAGCCACTGGACTAGCGGGAGCTACAATGAGCAGTTCTTC.

This chain uses TRBV7-2 with TRBJ2-3, with D hard to call. The CDR3 length is 15 residues. In germline, CDR1 is SGHTA, CDR2 FQGNSA. V shed 1 base and J shed 4 bases, with 12 bases lying between them. DNA for the CDR3: TGTGCCAGCAGCTTAGGGGCTGGCGGCGCAGATACGCAGTATTTT. The encoded protein is CASSLGAGGADTQYF.

This clonotype was observed a few times. The CDR3 protein is CSVSNVASGRGSYNEQFF. The CDR3, as DNA: TGCAGCGTTTCTAACGTCGCTAGCGGGAGAGGGTCCTACAATGAGCAGTTCTTC. The chain has TRBV29-1 and TRBJ2-1; 10 positions agree with TRBD2. CDR1 and CDR2 from the germline V gene are SQVTM and ANQGSEA. This CDR3 has 18 residues. Unmatched junction bases numbered 14, after V lost 5 bases and J lost 1 base.

This chain connects TRBV20-1 to TRBJ1-1; no clear D gene. This CDR3 is 13 amino acids long. V dropped 4 bases and J dropped 4 bases, with 13 bases sitting between them. Germline V gene lookup returns CDR1 DFQATT and CDR2 SNEGSKA (reference sequence). Here the CDR3 reads CSATGSRGTEAFF. The CDR3, as DNA: TGCAGTGCTACCGGAAGTCGGGGCACTGAAGCTTTCTTT.

This chain connects TRBV6-4 to TRBJ1-5, with D unclear. Trimming took off 2 bases at V and 2 bases at J, with 7 bases between the two ends. The CDR3 runs to 14 residues. Per germline, CDR1 MRHNA and CDR2 SNTAGT. In nucleotides, the CDR3 is TGTGCCAGCAGTGACATTCAGGGCAATCAGCCCCAGCATTTT. Its translation is CASSDIQGNQPQHF.

This clonotype was counted only a few times. The J gene is TRBJ2-5, the V gene TRBV18; D is possibly TRBD1 (6 bases). Trimming cost V 3 bases and J 4 bases, with 15 bases left between them. Germline V gene sequence: CDR1 KGHSH, CDR2 LQKENI. The CDR3 sequence is 15 residues long. The CDR3 loop is CASSPLGQTGETQYF. Written as DNA, the CDR3 is TGTGCCAGCTCACCCCTAGGACAGACTGGAGAGACCCAGTACTTC.

This clonotype occurred a few times. The CDR3 spells CASSLKVQREVRDTQYF. CDR3 DNA: TGTGCCAGCAGTTTAAAGGTTCAACGGGAGGTGAGAGATACGCAGTATTTT. The chain couples TRBV28 to TRBJ2-3, with 7 bases identical to TRBD2. Per germline, CDR1 MDHEN and CDR2 SYDVKM. The CDR3 sequence is 17 residues long. The J segment lost 5 bases and the V segment lost 2 bases, leaving 13 bases of the junction unmatched.

This clonotype was detected a few times. This chain links TRBV20-1 with TRBJ2-1; 10 bases agree with TRBD2. Germline loops: CDR1 DFQATT, CDR2 SNEGSKA (reference sequence). The CDR3 covers 13 residues. The junction had 5 bases not matched to a gene; V was cut back by 4 bases and J by 8 bases. As DNA, the CDR3 is TGCAGTGCTAAGGCTAGCGGGAGACATGAGCAGTTCTTC. It yields the protein CSAKASGRHEQFF.

The chain joins TRBV7-9 to TRBJ2-7; no reliable D call. There are 14 residues in the CDR3. Germline CDR1 is SEHNR and CDR2 is FQNEAQ (reference sequence). Trimming removed 1 base from V and 3 bases from J, with 10 bases in between. CDR3 sequence (DNA): TGTGCCAGCAGCTTAGGGTACAGTAACTACGAGCAGTACTTC. Residues: CASSLGYSNYEQYF.

A note on this clonotype: Its ends do not fully match the called genes, so a read error is possible. V usage is TRBV11-2 and J usage is TRBJ2-1; 9 nucleotides line up with TRBD1. The CDR3 is 15 residues long. Germline assignment: CDR1 SGHAT and CDR2 FQNNGV. The CDR3 region has the DNA TGTGCCAGCAGCTTAGGGACAGGGGCCTACGATGAGCAGTTCTTC. Translation gives CASSLGTGAYDEQFF.

The chain employs TRBV14 and TRBJ2-1; 8 nucleotides line up with TRBD2. J was trimmed by 4 bases and V by 3 bases; bases with no gene match: 8. CDR1 and CDR2 from the germline V gene are SGHDN and FVKESK. The CDR3 totals 16 residues. CDR3 nucleotide sequence: TGTGCCAGCAGCCAGACAGGACGGGGGGGGTACAATGAGCAGTTCTTC. It encodes CASSQTGRGGYNEQFF.

This clonotype has a count of ten or more. Here the CDR3 DNA reads TGTGCCAGCAGTTTACAGGCGTCTAGCACAGATACGCAGTATTTT. This encodes CASSLQASSTDTQYF. The chain uses TRBV12-3 or TRBV12-4 and TRBJ2-3; D uncertain. V dropped 2 bases and J dropped 0 bases, with 9 bases sitting between them. The CDR3 length is 15 residues.

This clonotype has only a few counts. V and J are TRBV4-2 and TRBJ2-2; TRBD2 matches at 7 bases. V lost 5 bases and J lost 6; bases outside the gene matches: 6. Germline loops: CDR1 LGHNA, CDR2 YNFKEQ. The CDR3 is 14 residues long. As DNA, the CDR3 is TGTGCCAGCAGCACAGGAGCGGGGCCCGGGGAGCTGTTTTTT. Residues: CASSTGAGPGELFF.

This clonotype has at least ten counts. The chain combines TRBV4-1 with TRBJ1-4; 7 nucleotides agree with TRBD1. This CDR3 comprises 18 residues. CDR1 is MGHRA and CDR2 is YSYEKL in the germline V gene. Losses at the gene ends were 0 bases for V and 2 bases for J; bases not matched to a gene: 9. The CDR3 spells CASSQDSGRGITNEKLFF. The CDR3 region has the DNA TGCGCCAGCAGCCAAGATAGCGGCAGGGGGATCACTAATGAAAAACTGTTTTTT.

The chain links TRBV18 to TRBJ2-5, with 7 bases fitting TRBD1. CDR1 and CDR2 from the germline V gene are KGHSH and LQKENI. J gave up 2 bases and V 4 bases, and 7 bases lay outside the gene matches. The CDR3 runs to 15 residues. CDR3 amino acids: CASSLQGPGQETQYF. As DNA, the CDR3 is TGTGCCAGCTCACTACAGGGGCCGGGACAAGAGACCCAGTACTTC. Full variable domain (remainder filled in from reference TRBV18 and TRBJ2-5): NAGVMQNPRHLVRRRGQEARLRCSPMKGHSHVYWYRQLPEEGLKFMVYLQKENIIDESGMPKERFSAEFPKEGPSILRIQQVVRGDSAAYFCASSLQGPGQETQYFGPGTRLLVL.

In its sample, this clonotype was seen many times. CDR3 sequence reads: CASSLWSNTGELFF. The CDR3 bases are TGTGCCAGCAGCTTATGGTCAAACACCGGGGAGCTGTTTTTT. This chain connects TRBV7-9 to TRBJ2-2; D is unresolved. Germline V gene sequence: CDR1 SEHNR, CDR2 FQNEAQ (reference sequence). The V gene lost 2 bases and the J gene lost 2 bases, with 6 bases spanning the gap. The CDR3 is made up of 14 amino acids.

The CDR3 spells CSAQEAGSGWYEQYF. The CDR3 DNA reads TGCAGTGCCCAAGAGGCAGGGTCTGGTTGGTACGAGCAGTACTTC. The gene calls are TRBV20-1 and TRBJ2-7; possibly TRBD1 for D (5 bases). V lost 6 bases and J 4 bases, leaving 22 bases between the germline ends. Germline CDR1 reads DFQATT; CDR2 reads SNEGSKA (reference sequence). The CDR3 totals 15 residues.

This clonotype was seen repeatedly, ten times or more. This chain uses TRBV20-1 with TRBJ1-6; no firm D call. Trimming pared 5 bases from V and 5 bases from J, leaving 10 bases between. Germline V lookup: CDR1 DFQATT, CDR2 SNEGSKA (reference sequence). The CDR3 is 13 amino acids. CDR3: CSASDWDNSPLHF. The CDR3, as DNA: TGCAGTGCTTCTGACTGGGATAATTCACCCCTCCACTTT.

This clonotype was picked up a small number of times. V usage is TRBV20-1 and J usage is TRBJ2-1; maybe TRBD1 (5 bases). The germline V gene encodes CDR1 DFQATT and CDR2 SNEGSKA (reference sequence). The CDR3 runs 13 residues. The germline V and J ends were trimmed by 2 bases and 6 bases, with 11 bases remaining between them. The CDR3 sequence is CSARLVGVNEQFF. CDR3 coding DNA: TGCAGTGCTAGACTAGTAGGGGTCAATGAGCAGTTCTTC.

This sequence joins TRBV11-2 and TRBJ2-2; TRBD2 matches at 7 bases. CDR3 length equals 15 residues. The germline V gene encodes CDR1 SGHAT and CDR2 FQNNGV. The J segment lost 6 bases and the V segment lost 2 bases, leaving 6 bases of the junction unmatched. CDR3 coding DNA: TGTGCCAGCAGCTTATTGGGAGGGAGTGCCGGGGAGCTGTTTTTT. Its protein product is CASSLLGGSAGELFF.

This clonotype came up a few times. The chain uses TRBV27 and TRBJ1-1; D is possibly TRBD1 (5 bases). V was cut by 3 bases and J by 1 base, with 15 bases left in between. The germline CDR1 and CDR2 sequences are MNHEY and SMNVEV (reference sequence). The CDR3 spans 16 residues. CDR3 region: CASSFRRGRGNTEAFF. The CDR3 bases are TGTGCCAGCAGTTTCCGGAGGGGTCGAGGGAACACTGAAGCTTTCTTT.

Regarding this clonotype: A much larger clone differs from this one at a single base, so this may be a read error. V usage is TRBV7-9 and J usage is TRBJ2-6; a possible D gene is TRBD2 (6 bases). The CDR3 totals 15 residues. Germline assignment: CDR1 SEHNR and CDR2 FQNEAQ (reference sequence). CDR3 nucleotides: TGTGCCAGCGGCTTGGGAGGTCCTGGGGCCAACGTCCTGACTTTC. Translated: CASGLGGPGANVLTF.

This clonotype has a count of ten or more. V gene TRBV5-1 combines with J gene TRBJ2-2; TRBD2 is a possible D gene (5 bases). The CDR3 consists of 16 residues. Trimming removed 0 bases at V and 4 bases at J, with 13 bases between. Germline V gene data show CDR1 as SGHRS and CDR2 as YFSETQ. The CDR3 loop is CASSLALGVGTGELFF. The CDR3 DNA follows: TGCGCCAGCAGCTTGGCCCTGGGAGTGGGCACCGGGGAGCTGTTTTTT.

This clonotype was counted at least ten times. V and J are TRBV12-3 or TRBV12-4 and TRBJ2-2, with TRBD1 identical over 8 bases. CDR3 length: 17 residues. Trimming took 0 bases from V and 3 from J; bases not matched to a gene: 6. CDR3 bases: TGTGCCAGCAGTTTAGCTAAAAAGACAGGGGACACCGGGGAGCTGTTTTTT. Its protein is CASSLAKKTGDTGELFF.

There are a few counts of this clonotype. The V call is TRBV10-3, the J call TRBJ1-1; 8 nucleotides agree with TRBD1. V lost 10 bases, J lost 3 bases, and 7 bases stayed unmatched. In germline, CDR1 is ENHRY, CDR2 SYGVKD. The CDR3 runs 13 residues. The CDR3 sequence: CATMTGDDTEAFF. CDR3 DNA sequence: TGTGCCACTATGACAGGGGATGACACTGAAGCTTTCTTT.

This clonotype came up a few times. The chain recombines TRBV12-3 or TRBV12-4 with TRBJ2-2; possible D gene TRBD1, 5 bases. V was cut by 7 bases and J by 4 bases, with 16 bases left in between. There are 15 residues in the CDR3. The CDR3 DNA follows: TGTGCCAGCAAACTGGGGCAGGCTGTCACCGGGGAGCTGTTTTTT. The encoded protein is CASKLGQAVTGELFF.

This clonotype appeared many times. This chain joins TRBV11-2 and TRBJ2-1; TRBD2 is a possible D gene (5 bases). CDR1 is SGHAT, CDR2 FQNNGV, per germline. Trimming cost V 5 bases and J 0 bases, with 11 bases left between them. The CDR3 runs 15 residues. CDR3 amino acids: CASSAGVSSYNEQFF. CDR3 coding DNA: TGTGCCAGCAGCGCCGGGGTAAGCTCCTACAATGAGCAGTTCTTC.

This clonotype has just a few counts. The chain carries TRBV6-1 and TRBJ1-2; 8 bases match TRBD1. This CDR3 contains 14 residues. V trimming: 7 bases; J trimming: 4 bases; junction bases outside the gene matches: 8. Germline V CDR1 and CDR2: MNHNS, SASEGT. The CDR3, as DNA: TGTGCCAGCAATACGGACAGGGCGGGCTATGGCTACACCTTC. Translating it yields CASNTDRAGYGYTF.